This TCR beta chain was captured by sequencing in a study of identical twins. Germline CDR1 MNHNS, CDR2 SASEGT. V was shortened by 6 bases and J by 7 bases, with 16 bases between the two germline ends. This CDR3 region has 15 residues. A template switching step contributed a universal primer site, while unique molecular identifiers were present in the cDNA. One entry per CDR3 protein results from TCRdb running MiXCR on the 5' RACE reads. The table records 690,000 or so distinct CDR3 sequences, 8.6% of them present only once. This clonotype came up a few times. These data also featured in a second study, about yellow fever vaccine responses in identical twins.

The source is a woman under 30 in good health. The sample taken for sequencing was PBMCs. The chain employs TRBV6-1 and TRBJ1-6; no reliable D call. The CDR3 sequence is CASRPDVGWNSPLHF. DNA of the CDR3: TGTGCCAGCAGACCCGACGTGGGGTGGAATTCACCCCTCCACTTT.